The sequence of this T cell receptor (beta chain) was determined in a study of beta chain features in type 1 diabetes. Study-level findings and limits: Moderately but significantly shorter TCRB CDR3s were found in Type 1 diabetes patients in all four CD4+ subsets.

Of note for this clone: Its antigen is unknown.

V lost 7 bases to trimming and J lost 3 bases, with 12 bases between them. CDR1 KGHSH and CDR2 LQKENI come from the germline V gene. The CDR3 covers 13 residues. Expressed TCRB transcripts were sequenced after all isolated RNA was converted to cDNA. Measured with immunoSEQ multiplex PCR; TCRdb has only the in-frame clones, and not every one. The sample contains 500,000 to 650,000 clones, 12% of which appear only once. The V and J genes are TRBV18 and TRBJ1-1; D is ambiguous. The sample taken for sequencing was naive CD4+ T cells from blood. The receptor comes from a man under 40 with type 1 diabetes. The CDR3 region has the DNA TGTGCCAGCTTACTAAGCCGATACACTGAAGCTTTCTTT. Translating it yields CASLLSRYTEAFF.